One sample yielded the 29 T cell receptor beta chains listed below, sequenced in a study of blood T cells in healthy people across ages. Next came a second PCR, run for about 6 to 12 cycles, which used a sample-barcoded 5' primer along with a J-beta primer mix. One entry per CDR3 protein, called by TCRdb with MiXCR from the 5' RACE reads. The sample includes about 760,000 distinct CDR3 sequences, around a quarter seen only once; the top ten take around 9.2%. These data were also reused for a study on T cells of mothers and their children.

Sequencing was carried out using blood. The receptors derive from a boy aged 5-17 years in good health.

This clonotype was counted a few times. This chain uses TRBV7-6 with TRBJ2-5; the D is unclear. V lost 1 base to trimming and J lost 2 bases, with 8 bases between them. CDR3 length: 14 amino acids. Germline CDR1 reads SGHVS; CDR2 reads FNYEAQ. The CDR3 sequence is CASSLGYEQETQYF. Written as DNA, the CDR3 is TGTGCCAGCAGCTTAGGCTACGAGCAAGAGACCCAGTACTTC.

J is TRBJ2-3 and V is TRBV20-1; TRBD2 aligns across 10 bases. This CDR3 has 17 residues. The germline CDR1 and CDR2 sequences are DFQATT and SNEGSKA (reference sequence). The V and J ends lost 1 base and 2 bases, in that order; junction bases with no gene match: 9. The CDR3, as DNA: TGCAGTGCTAGAGCTGTGAGGCTAGCGGGGGACACAGATACGCAGTATTTT. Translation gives CSARAVRLAGDTDTQYF.

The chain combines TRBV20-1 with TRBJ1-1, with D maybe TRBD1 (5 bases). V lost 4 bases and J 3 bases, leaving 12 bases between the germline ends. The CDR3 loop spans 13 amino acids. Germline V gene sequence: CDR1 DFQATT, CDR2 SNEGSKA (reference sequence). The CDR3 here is CSAKGSGYTEAFF. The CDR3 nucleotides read TGCAGTGCTAAGGGGTCCGGCTACACTGAAGCTTTCTTT.

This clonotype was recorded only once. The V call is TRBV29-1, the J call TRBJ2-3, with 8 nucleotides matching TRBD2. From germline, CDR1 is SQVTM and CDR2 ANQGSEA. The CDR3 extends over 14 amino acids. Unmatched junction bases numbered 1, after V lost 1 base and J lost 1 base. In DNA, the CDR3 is TGCAGCGTTGAAGGGCGGGGGGGCACAGATACGCAGTATTTT. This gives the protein CSVEGRGGTDTQYF.

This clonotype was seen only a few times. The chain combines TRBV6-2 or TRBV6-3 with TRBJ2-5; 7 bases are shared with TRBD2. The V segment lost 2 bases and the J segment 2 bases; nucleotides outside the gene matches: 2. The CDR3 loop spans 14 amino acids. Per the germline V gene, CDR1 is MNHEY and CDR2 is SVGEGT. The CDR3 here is CASSYLAVQETQYF. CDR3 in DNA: TGTGCCAGCAGTTACCTAGCGGTGCAAGAGACCCAGTACTTC.

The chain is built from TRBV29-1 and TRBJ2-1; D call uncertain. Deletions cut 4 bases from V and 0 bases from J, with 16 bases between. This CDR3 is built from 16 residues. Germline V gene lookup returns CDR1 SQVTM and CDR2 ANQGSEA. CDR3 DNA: TGCAGCGTTGTTTCCCAAACCGGCAGCTCCTACAATGAGCAGTTCTTC. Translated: CSVVSQTGSSYNEQFF.

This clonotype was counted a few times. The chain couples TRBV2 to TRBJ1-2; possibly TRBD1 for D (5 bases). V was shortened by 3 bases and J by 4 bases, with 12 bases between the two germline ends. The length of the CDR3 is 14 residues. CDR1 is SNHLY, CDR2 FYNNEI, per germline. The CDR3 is CASSDREWRYGYTF. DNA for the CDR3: TGTGCCAGCAGTGACAGGGAATGGCGCTATGGCTACACCTTC. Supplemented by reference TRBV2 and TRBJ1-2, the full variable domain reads EPEVTQTPSHQVTQMGQEVILRCVPISNHLYFYWYRQILGQKVEFLVSFYNNEISEKSEIFDDQFSVERPDGSNFTLKIRSTKLEDSAMYFCASSDREWRYGYTFGSGTRLTVV.

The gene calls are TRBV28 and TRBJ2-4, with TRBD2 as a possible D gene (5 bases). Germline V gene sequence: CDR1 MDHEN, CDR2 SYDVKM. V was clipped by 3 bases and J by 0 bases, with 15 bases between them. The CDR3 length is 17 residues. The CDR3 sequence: CASSFLVSGVAKNIQYF. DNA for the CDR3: TGTGCCAGCAGTTTCTTGGTCTCCGGGGTAGCCAAAAACATTCAGTACTTC.

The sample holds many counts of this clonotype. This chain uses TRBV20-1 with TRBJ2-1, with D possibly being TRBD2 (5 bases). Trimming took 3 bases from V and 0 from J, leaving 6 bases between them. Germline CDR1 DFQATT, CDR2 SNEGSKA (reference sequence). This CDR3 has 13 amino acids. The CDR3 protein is CSASRGSYNEQFF. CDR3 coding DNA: TGCAGTGCTAGCCGGGGCTCCTACAATGAGCAGTTCTTC.

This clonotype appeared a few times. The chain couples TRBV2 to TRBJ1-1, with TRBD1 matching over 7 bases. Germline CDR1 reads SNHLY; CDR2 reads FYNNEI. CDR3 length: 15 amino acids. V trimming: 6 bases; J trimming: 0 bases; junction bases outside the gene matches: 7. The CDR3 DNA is TGTGCCAGCAGCGGGGACAGAAACATGAACACTGAAGCTTTCTTT. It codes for CASSGDRNMNTEAFF.

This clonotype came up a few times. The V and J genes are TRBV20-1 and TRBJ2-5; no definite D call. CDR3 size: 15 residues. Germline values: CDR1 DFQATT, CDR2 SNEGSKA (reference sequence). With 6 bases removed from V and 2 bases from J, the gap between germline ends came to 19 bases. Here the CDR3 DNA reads TGCAGTGCCCACTCGGGCGTGGGCCAACAAGAGACCCAGTACTTC. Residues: CSAHSGVGQQETQYF.

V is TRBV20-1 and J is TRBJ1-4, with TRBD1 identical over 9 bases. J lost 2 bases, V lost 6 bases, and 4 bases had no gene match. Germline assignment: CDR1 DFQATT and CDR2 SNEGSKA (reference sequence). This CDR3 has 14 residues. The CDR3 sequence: CSAGQGRTNEKLFF. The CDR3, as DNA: TGCAGTGCGGGACAGGGAAGGACTAATGAAAAACTGTTTTTT.

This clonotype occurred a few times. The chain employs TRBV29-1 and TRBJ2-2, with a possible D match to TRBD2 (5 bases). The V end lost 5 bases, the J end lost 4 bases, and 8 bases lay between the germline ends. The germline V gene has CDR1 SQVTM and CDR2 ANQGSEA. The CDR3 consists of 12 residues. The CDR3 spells CSVWGVTGELFF. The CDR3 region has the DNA TGCAGCGTTTGGGGAGTCACCGGGGAGCTGTTTTTT.

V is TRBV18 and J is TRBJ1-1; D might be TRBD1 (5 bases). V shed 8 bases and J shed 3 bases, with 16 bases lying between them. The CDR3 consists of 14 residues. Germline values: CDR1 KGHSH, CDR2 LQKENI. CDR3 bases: TGTGCCAGCCTCCCGACCGGAGGGGACACTGAAGCTTTCTTT. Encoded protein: CASLPTGGDTEAFF.

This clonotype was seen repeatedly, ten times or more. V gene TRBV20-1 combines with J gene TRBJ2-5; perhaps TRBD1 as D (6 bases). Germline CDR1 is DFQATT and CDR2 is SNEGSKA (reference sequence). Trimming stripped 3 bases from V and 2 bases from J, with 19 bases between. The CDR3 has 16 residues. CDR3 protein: CSASPVDRLPQETQYF. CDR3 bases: TGCAGTGCTAGCCCTGTCGACAGGCTTCCTCAAGAGACCCAGTACTTC.

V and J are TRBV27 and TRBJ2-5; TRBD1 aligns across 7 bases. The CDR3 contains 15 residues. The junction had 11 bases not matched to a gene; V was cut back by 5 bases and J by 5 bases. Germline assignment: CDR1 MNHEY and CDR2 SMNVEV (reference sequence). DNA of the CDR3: TGTGCCAGCAGTATCGTACAGGGGTCAACGGAGACCCAGTACTTC. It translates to CASSIVQGSTETQYF.

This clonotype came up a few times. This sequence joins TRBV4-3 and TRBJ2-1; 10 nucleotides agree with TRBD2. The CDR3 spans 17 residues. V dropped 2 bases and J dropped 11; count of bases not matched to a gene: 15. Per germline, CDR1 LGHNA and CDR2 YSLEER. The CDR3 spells CASSQTLAGIEDSKQFF. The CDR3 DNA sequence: TGCGCCAGCAGCCAAACACTAGCGGGGATAGAAGATTCAAAGCAGTTCTTC.

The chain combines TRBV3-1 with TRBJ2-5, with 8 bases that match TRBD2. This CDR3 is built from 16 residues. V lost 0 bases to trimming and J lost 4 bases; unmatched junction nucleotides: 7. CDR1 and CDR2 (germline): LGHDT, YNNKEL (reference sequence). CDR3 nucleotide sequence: TGTGCCAGCAGCCAAGATGCTAGCCGGGGGGGAGAGACCCAGTACTTC. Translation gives CASSQDASRGGETQYF.

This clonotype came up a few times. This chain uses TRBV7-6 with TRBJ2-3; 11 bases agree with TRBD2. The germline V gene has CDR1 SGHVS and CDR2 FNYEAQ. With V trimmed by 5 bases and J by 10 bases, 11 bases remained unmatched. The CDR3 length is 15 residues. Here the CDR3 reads CASSPQLAGVSAQYF. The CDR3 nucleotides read TGTGCCAGCAGCCCCCAACTAGCGGGAGTTTCCGCGCAGTATTTT.

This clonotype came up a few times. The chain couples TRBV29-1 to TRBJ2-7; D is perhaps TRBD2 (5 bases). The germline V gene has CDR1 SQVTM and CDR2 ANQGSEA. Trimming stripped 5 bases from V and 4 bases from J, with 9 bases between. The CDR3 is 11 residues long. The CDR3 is CSVIGDYEQYF. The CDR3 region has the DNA TGCAGCGTTATCGGGGATTACGAGCAGTACTTC.

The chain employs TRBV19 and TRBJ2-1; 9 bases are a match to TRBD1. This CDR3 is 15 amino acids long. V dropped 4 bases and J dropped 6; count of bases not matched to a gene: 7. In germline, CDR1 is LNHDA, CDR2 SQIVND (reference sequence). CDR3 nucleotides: TGTGCCAGTAGTAAACCGGGACAGGGCATCAATGAGCAGTTCTTC. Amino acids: CASSKPGQGINEQFF.

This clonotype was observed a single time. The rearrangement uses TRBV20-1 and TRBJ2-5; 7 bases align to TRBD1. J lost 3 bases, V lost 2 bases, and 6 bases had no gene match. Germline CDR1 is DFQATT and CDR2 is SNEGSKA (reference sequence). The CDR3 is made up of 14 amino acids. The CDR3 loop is CSARPIQGEETQYF. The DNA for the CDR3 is TGCAGTGCTAGACCAATCCAGGGGGAAGAGACCCAGTACTTC.

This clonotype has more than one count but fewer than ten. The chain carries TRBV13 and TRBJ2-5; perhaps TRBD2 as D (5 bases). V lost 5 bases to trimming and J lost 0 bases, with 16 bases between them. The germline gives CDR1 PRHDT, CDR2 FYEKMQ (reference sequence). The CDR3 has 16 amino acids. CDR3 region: CASSRISAVYQETQYF. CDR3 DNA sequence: TGTGCCAGCAGCCGAATTTCAGCGGTGTACCAAGAGACCCAGTACTTC.

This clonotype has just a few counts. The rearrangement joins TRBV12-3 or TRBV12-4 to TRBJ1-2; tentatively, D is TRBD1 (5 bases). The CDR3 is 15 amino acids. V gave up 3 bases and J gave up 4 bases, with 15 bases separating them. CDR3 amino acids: CASSFGGTTIYGYTF. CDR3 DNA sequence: TGTGCCAGCAGTTTTGGCGGGACGACGATCTATGGCTACACCTTC.

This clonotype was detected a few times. CDR3 residues: CASSHPEGTGNTIYF. Written as DNA, the CDR3 is TGTGCCAGCAGCCATCCGGAAGGGACTGGAAACACCATATATTTT. The J gene is TRBJ1-3, the V gene TRBV7-9, with D unclear. The CDR3 spans 15 residues. Deletions cut 5 bases from V and 2 bases from J, with 13 bases between. CDR1 and CDR2 from the germline V gene are SEHNR and FQNEAQ (reference sequence).

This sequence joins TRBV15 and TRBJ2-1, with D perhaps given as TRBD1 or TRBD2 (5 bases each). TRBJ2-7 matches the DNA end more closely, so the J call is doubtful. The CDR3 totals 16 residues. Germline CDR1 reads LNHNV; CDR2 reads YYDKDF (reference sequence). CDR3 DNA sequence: TGTGCCACCAGCAGAGATCTAGGGACCCCCGGATGGGAGCAGTACTTC. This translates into CATSRDLGTPGWEQYF.

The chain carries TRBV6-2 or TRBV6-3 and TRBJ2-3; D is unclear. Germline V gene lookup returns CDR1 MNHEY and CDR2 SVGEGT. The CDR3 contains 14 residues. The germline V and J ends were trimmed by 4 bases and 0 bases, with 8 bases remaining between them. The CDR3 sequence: CASSSTTSTDTQYF. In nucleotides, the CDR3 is TGTGCCAGCAGTTCCACGACTAGCACAGATACGCAGTATTTT.

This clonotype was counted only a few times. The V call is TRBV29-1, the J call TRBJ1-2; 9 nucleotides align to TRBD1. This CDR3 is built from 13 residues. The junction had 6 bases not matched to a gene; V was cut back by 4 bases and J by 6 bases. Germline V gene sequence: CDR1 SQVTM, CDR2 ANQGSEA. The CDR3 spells CSVALTGGNGYTF. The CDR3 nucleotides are TGCAGCGTTGCTCTGACAGGGGGGAATGGCTACACCTTC.

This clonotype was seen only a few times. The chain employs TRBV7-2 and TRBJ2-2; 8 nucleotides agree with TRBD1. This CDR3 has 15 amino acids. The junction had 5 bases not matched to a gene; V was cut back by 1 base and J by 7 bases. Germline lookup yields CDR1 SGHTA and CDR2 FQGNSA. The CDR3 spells CASSLVAGGIGELFF. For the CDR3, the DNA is TGTGCCAGCAGCTTAGTGGCAGGGGGCATCGGGGAGCTGTTTTTT. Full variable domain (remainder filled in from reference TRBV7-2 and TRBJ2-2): GAGVSQSPSNKVTEKGKDVELRCDPISGHTALYWYRQSLGQGLEFLIYFQGNSAPDKSGLPSDRFSAERTGGSVSTLTIQRTQQEDSAVYLCASSLVAGGIGELFFGEGSRLTVL.